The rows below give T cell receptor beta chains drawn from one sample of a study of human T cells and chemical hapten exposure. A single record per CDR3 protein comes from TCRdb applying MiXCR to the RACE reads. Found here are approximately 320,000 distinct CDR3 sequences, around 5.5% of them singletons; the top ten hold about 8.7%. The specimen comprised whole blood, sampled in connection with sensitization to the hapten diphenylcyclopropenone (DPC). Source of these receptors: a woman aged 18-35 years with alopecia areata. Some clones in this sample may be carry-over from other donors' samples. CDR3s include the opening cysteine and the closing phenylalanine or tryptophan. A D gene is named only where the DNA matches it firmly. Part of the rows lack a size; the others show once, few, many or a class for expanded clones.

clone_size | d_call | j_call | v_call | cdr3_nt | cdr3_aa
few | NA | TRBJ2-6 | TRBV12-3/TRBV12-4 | TGTGCCAGCAGTTCAGGGTTCGGCTCTGGGGCCAACGTCCTGACTTTC | CASSSGFGSGANVLTF
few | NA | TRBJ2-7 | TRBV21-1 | TGTGCCAGCATTACTCTGGACAGAAATAGCTCCTACGAGCAGTACTTC | CASITLDRNSSYEQYF
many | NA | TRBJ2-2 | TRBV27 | TGTGCCACCCAGCCGGGAATCTACGCGAACACCGGGGAGCTGTTTTTT | CATQPGIYANTGELFF
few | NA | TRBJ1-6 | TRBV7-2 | TGTGCCAGCAGCCGATCGAGAACAGGAAATTCACCCCTCCACTTT | CASSRSRTGNSPLHF
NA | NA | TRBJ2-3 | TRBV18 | TGTGCCAGCTCACCAGTCCGAGGACCCACAGATACGCAGTATTTT | CASSPVRGPTDTQYF
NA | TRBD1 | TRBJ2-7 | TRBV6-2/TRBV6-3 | TGTGCCAGCAGTCTGCGAGGGGGCCAGAACGAGCAGTACTTC | CASSLRGGQNEQYF
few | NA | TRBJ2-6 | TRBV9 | TGTGCCAGCAGCGTAGCTCCCTCTAAGGCCAACGTCCTGACTTTC | CASSVAPSKANVLTF
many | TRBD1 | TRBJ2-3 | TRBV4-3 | TGCGCCAGCAGCCAAGAGACAGGGTCAGATACGCAGTATTTT | CASSQETGSDTQYF
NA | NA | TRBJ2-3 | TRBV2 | TGTGCCAGCAGTGTGCTACTAGGGGCAGATACGCAGTATTTT | CASSVLLGADTQYF
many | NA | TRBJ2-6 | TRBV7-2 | TGTGCCAGCAGCTTAGGTGCGGCGGGGGCCAACGTCCTGACTTTC | CASSLGAAGANVLTF
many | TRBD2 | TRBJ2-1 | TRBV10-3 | TGTGCCATCAGCCGAGTCCTTAGCGGGGGCAGAGATGAGCAGTTCTTC | CAISRVLSGGRDEQFF
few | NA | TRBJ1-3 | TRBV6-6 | TGTGCCAGCAGTCGGGCAGGGATGAACACCATATATTTT | CASSRAGMNTIYF
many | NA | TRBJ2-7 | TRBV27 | TGTGCCAGCAGTCCGAGGACCCAGGGGCACGAGCAGTACTTC | CASSPRTQGHEQYF
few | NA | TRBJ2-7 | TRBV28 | TGTGCCAGCAGTTTACCCCTAGGACGACACTACGAGCAGTACTTC | CASSLPLGRHYEQYF
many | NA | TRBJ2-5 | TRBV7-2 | TGTGCCAGCAGCTCAGATTACCAAGAGACCCAGTACTTC | CASSSDYQETQYF
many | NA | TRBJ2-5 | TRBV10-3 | TGTGCCACCCGGGACGCTCATTCGGGGGAGACCCAGTACTTC | CATRDAHSGETQYF
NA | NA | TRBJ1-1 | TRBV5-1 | TGCGCCAGCAGCTCGGACAATCCCCAAACTGAAGCTTTCTTT | CASSSDNPQTEAFF
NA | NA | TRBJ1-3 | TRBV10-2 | TGCGCCAGCAGTGAGCTGGCGAGCTCTGGAAACACCATATATTTT | CASSELASSGNTIYF
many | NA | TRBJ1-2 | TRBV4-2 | TGTGCCAGCAGCCAAGATAGCCTGGCCGGGGGAGGCTATGGCTACACCTTC | CASSQDSLAGGGYGYTF
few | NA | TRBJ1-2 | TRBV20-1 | TGCAGTGCTAGCCTGCCGGGCTATGGCTACACCTTC | CSASLPGYGYTF